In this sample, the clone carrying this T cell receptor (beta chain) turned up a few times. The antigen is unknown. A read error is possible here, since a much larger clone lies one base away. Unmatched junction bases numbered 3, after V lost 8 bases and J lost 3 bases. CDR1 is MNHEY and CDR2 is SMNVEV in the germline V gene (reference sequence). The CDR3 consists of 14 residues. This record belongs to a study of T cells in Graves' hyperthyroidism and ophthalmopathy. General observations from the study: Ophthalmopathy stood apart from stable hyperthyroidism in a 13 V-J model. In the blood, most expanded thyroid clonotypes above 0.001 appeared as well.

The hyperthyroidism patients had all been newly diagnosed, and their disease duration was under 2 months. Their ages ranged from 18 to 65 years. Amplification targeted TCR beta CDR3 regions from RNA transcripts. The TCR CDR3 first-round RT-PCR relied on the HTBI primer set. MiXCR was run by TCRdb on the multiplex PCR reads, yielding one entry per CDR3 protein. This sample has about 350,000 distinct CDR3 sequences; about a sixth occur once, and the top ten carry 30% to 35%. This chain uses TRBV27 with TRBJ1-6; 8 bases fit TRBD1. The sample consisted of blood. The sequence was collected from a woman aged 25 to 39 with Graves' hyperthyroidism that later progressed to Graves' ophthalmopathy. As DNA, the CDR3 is TGTGCCAGCGCCGGACAGGGCTATAATTCACCCCTCCACTTT. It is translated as CASAGQGYNSPLHF.